The rows below give T cell receptor beta chains drawn from one sample of a study of spatial heterogeneity in lung cancer. In TCRdb, the 5' RACE reads were re-called with MiXCR into one record per CDR3 protein. The data show about 30,000 distinct CDR3 sequences, with about 7.6% seen just once and around 25% held by the top ten. The sequences come from lung tumor tissue, collected at surgery. These receptors were collected from a male donor with early-stage non-small cell lung cancer. Each CDR3 is given without its conserved first and last residue. Part of the rows lack a size; the others show once, few, many or a class for expanded clones.

TRBV12-3/TRBV12-4 | many | ASSPITGQGYNEQF
TRBV11-2 | few | ASSLGSRGADTQY
TRBV6-5 | many | ASSSARSFSNQPQH
TRBV9 | many | ASSGSGHEQF
TRBV5-4 | many | ASSLRGANEKLF
TRBV2 | many | ASSPQGSQPQH
TRBV12-3/TRBV12-4 | many | ASTYLDSNQPQH
TRBV29-1 | many | SVEDRDRGGSNQPQH
TRBV18 | . | ASSPRGQETQY
TRBV28 | many | ASSLVGREQY
TRBV7-2 | many | ASSLDRVNYGYT
TRBV6-2/TRBV6-3 | . | ASSYAAYRDEQY
TRBV27 | many | ASSLGAFGEQY
TRBV9 | many | ASSPGGGRNQPQH
TRBV21-1 | . | ASSNEGKRLNEQF
TRBV7-9 | many | ASSLDRMSYNEQF
TRBV7-8 | many | ASSRTDSPTGELF
TRBV27 | many | ASSSLRGLKGNTIY